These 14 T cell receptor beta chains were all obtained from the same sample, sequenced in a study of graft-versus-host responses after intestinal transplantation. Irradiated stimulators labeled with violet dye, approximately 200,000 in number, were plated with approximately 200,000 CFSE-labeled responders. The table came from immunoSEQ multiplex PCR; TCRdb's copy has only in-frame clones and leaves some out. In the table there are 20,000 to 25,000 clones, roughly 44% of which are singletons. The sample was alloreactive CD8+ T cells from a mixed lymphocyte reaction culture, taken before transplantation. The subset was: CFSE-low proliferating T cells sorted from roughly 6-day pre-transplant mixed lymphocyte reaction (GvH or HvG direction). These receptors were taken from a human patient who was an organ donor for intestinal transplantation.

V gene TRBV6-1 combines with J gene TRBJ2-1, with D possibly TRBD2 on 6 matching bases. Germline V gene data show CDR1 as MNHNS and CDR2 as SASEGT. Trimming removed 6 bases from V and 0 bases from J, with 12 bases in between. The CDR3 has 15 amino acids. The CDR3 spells CASRLAPSSYNEQFF. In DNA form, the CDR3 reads TGTGCCAGCAGGCTAGCGCCTAGCTCCTACAATGAGCAGTTCTTC.

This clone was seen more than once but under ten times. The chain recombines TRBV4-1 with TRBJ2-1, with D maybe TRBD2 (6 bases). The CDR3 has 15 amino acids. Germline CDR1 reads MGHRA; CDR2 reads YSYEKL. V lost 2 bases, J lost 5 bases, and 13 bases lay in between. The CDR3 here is CASSQKDRLDNEQFF. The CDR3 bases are TGCGCCAGCAGCCAAAAAGACAGACTAGACAATGAGCAGTTCTTC.

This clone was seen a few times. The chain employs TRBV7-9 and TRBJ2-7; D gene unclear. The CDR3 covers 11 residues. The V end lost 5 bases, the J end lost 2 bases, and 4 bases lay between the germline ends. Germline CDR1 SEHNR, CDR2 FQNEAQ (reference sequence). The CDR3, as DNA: TGTGCCAGCAGCGAGGCCTACGAGCAGTACTTC. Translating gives CASSEAYEQYF.

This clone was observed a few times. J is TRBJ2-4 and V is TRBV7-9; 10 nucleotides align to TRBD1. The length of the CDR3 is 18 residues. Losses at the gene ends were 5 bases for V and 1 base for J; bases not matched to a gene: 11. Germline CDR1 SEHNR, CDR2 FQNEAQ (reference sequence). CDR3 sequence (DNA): TGTGCCAGCAGCGCTATGACAGGGGGCGGCGGGGCCAAAAACATTCAGTACTTC. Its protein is CASSAMTGGGGAKNIQYF.

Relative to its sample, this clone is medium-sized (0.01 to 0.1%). The DNA of the CDR3 is TGTGCCAGCAGCGTAGGGAGCGGGAGGGGCGAGCAGTACTTC. It encodes CASSVGSGRGEQYF. V is TRBV9 and J is TRBJ2-7, with 10 nucleotides matching TRBD2. The ends lost 0 bases at V and 6 bases at J; junction bases unmatched: 3. CDR3 length equals 14 residues. Germline-derived CDR1 and CDR2 are SGDLS and YYNGEE.

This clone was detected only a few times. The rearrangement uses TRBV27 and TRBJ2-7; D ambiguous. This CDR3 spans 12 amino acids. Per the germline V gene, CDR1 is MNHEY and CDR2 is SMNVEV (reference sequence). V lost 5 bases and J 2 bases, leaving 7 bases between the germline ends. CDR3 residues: CASSTGPYEQYF. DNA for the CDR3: TGTGCCAGCAGTACCGGGCCCTACGAGCAGTACTTC.

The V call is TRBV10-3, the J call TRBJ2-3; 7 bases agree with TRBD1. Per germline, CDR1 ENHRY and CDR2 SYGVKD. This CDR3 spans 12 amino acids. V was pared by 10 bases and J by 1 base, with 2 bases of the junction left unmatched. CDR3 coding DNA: TGTGCCAAGACAGGGCGCACAGATACGCAGTATTTT. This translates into CAKTGRTDTQYF.

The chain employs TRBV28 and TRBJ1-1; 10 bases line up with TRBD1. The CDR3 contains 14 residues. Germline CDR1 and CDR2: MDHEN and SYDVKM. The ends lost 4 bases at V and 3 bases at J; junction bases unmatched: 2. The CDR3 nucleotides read TGTGCCAGCAGTTCGGGACAGGGGTACACTGAAGCTTTCTTT. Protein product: CASSSGQGYTEAFF.

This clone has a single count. The CDR3 region is CASNQVITEAFF. For the CDR3, the DNA is TGTGCCAGCAACCAAGTGATCACTGAAGCTTTCTTT. This chain connects TRBV6-5 to TRBJ1-1; D gene unclear. V was pared by 7 bases and J by 4 bases, with 10 bases between. CDR1 MNHEY and CDR2 SVGAGI come from the germline V gene. The CDR3 is 12 residues long.

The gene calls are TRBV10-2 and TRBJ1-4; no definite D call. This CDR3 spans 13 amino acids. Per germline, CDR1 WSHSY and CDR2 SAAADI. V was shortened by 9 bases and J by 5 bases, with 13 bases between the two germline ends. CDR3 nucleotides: TGCGCCAGACCCCGGGAGAGGAATGAAAAACTGTTTTTT. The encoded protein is CARPRERNEKLFF.

CDR3 residues: CASSGHPGPYNEQFF. CDR3 nucleotide sequence: TGCGCCAGCAGCGGTCATCCCGGCCCCTACAATGAGCAGTTCTTC. The chain recombines TRBV4-1 with TRBJ2-1; D unresolved. Germline assignment: CDR1 MGHRA and CDR2 YSYEKL. The length of the CDR3 is 15 residues. V was cut by 5 bases and J by 2 bases, with 13 bases left in between.

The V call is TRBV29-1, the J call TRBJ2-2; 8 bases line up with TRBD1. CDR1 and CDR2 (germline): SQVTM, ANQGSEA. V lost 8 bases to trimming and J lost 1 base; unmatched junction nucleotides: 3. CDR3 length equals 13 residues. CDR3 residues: CSCRGLNTGELFF. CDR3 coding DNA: TGCAGCTGCAGGGGGCTGAACACCGGGGAGCTGTTTTTT.

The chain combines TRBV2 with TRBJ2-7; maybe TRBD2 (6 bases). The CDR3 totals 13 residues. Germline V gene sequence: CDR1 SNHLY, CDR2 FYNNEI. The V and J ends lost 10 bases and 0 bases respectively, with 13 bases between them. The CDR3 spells CATRRLGSYEQYF. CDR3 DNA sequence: TGTGCCACCCGAAGACTAGGCTCCTACGAGCAGTACTTC. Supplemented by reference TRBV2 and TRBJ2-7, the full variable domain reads EPEVTQTPSHQVTQMGQEVILRCVPISNHLYFYWYRQILGQKVEFLVSFYNNEISEKSEIFDDQFSVERPDGSNFTLKIRSTKLEDSAMYFCATRRLGSYEQYFGPGTRLTVT.

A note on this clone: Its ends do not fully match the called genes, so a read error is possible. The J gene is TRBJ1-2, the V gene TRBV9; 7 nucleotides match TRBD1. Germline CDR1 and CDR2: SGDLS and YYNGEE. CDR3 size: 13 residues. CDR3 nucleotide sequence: TGTGCCAGCAGTGCAGGGGGTAACTATGGCCACACCTTC. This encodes CASSAGGNYGHTF.